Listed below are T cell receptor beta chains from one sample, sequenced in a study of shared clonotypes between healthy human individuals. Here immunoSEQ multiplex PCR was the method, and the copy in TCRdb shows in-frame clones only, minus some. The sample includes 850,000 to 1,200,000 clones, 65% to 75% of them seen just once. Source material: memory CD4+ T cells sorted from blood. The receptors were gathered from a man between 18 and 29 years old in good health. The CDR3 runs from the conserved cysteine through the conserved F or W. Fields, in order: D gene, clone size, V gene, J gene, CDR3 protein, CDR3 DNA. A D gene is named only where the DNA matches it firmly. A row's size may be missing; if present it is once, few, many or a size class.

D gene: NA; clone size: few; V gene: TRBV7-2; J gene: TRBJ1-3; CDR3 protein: CASSWKVSGNTIYF; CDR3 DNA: TGTGCCAGCAGCTGGAAGGTCTCTGGAAACACCATATATTTT
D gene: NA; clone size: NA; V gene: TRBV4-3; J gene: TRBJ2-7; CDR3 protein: CASSLRHLSDYEQYF; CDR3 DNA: TGCGCCAGCAGCCTTCGACATCTTTCGGATTACGAGCAGTACTTC
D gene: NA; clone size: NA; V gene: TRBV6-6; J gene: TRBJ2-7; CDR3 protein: CASSYSRGDVYEQYF; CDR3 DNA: TGTGCCAGCAGTTACTCGAGAGGGGATGTGTACGAGCAGTACTTC
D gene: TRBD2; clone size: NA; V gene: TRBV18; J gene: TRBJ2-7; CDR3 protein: CASSATSWEQYF; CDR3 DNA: TGTGCCAGCTCAGCGACTAGCTGGGAGCAGTACTTC
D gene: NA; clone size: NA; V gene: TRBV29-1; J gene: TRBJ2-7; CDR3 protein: CSVVGSYEQYF; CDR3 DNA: TGCAGCGTTGTAGGTTCCTACGAGCAGTACTTC
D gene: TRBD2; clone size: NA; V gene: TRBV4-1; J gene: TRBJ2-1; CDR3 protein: CASSQPPSGLEDEQFF; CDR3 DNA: TGCGCCAGCAGCCAACCCCCCTCGGGACTAGAAGATGAGCAGTTCTTC
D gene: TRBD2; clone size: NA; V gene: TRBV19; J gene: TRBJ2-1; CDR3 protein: CASTLRLAMDEQFF; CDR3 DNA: TGTGCCAGTACTCTCAGACTAGCGATGGATGAGCAGTTCTTC
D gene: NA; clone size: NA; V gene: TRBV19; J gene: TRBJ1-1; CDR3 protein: CASSIGRPGTEAFF; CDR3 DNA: TGTGCCAGTAGTATAGGACGACCTGGAACTGAAGCTTTCTTT
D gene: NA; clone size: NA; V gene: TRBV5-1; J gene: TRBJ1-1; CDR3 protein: CASSSMGLDTEAFF; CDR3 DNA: TGCGCCAGCAGCTCCATGGGGTTGGACACTGAAGCTTTCTTT
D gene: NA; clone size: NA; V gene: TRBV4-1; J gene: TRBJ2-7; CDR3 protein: CASSQRTDGSYEQYF; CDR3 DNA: TGCGCCAGCAGCCAACGGACGGACGGTTCGTACGAGCAGTACTTC
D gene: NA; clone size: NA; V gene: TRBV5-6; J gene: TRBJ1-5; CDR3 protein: CASSLTGNQPQHF; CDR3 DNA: TGTGCCAGCAGCTTGACAGGGAATCAGCCCCAGCATTTT
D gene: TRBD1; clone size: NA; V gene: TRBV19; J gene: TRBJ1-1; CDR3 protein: CASRKLQQGAAEAFF; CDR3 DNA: TGTGCCAGTAGAAAATTACAGCAGGGGGCCGCTGAAGCTTTCTTT
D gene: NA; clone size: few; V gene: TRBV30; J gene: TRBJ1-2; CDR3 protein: CAWSLGSNYGYTF; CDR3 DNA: TGTGCCTGGAGTTTGGGCAGTAACTATGGCTACACCTTC
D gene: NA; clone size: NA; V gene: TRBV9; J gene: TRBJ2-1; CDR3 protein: CASSARLAYNEQFF; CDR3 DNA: TGTGCCAGCAGCGCCCGGTTAGCCTACAATGAGCAGTTCTTC
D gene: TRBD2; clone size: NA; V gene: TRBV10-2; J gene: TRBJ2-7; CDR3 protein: CASSAGVPWEQYF; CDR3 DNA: TGCGCCAGCAGCGCGGGGGTACCGTGGGAGCAGTACTTC
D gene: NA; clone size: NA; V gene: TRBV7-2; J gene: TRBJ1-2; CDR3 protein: CASSPGEANYGYTF; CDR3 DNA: TGTGCCAGCAGCCCCGGGGAAGCTAACTATGGCTACACCTTC
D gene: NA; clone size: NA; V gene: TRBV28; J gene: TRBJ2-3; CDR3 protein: CASRHSSADTQYF; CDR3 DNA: TGTGCCAGCAGACACTCTTCCGCGGATACGCAGTATTTT
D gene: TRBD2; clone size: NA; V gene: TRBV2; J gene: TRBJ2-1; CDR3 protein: CASSEGTSVNNEQFF; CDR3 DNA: TGTGCCAGCAGTGAGGGGACTAGCGTTAACAATGAGCAGTTCTTC
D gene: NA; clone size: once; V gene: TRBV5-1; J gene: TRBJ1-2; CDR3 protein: CASSLEQGDGYTF; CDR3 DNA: TGCGCCAGCAGCTTGGAACAGGGTGATGGCTACACCTTC
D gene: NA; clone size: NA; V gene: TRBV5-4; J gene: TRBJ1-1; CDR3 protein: CASSPLGGRAEAFF; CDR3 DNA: TGTGCCAGCAGCCCCCTGGGGGGGAGAGCTGAAGCTTTCTTT
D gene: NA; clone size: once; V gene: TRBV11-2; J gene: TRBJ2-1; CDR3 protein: CASSLGASSYNEQFF; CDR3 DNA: TGTGCCAGCAGCTTGGGCGCAAGCTCCTACAATGAGCAGTTCTTC
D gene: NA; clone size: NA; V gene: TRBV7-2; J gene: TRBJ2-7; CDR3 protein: CASSLVSGSYSYEQYF; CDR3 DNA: TGTGCCAGCAGCTTAGTGTCCGGGAGTTACTCCTACGAGCAGTACTTC
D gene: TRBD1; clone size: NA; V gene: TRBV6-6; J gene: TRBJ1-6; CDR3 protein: CASSPDRGANSPLHF; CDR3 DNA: TGTGCCAGCAGCCCCGACAGGGGTGCTAATTCACCCCTCCACTTT
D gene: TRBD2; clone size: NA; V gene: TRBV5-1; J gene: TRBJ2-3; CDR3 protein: CASSSGTTTDTQYF; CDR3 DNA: TGCGCCAGCAGTTCCGGGACTACCACAGATACGCAGTATTTT
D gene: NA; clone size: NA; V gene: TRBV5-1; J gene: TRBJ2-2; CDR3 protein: CASSSDRQNTGELFF; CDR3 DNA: TGCGCCAGCAGCTCAGACAGACAGAACACCGGGGAGCTGTTTTTT
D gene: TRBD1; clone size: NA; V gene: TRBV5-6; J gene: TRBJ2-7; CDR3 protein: CASSSRDRVYEQYF; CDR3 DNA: TGTGCCAGCAGCTCCCGGGACAGGGTGTACGAGCAGTACTTC
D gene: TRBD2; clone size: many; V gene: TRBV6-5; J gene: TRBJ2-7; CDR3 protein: CASRSLAGNYEQYF; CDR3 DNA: TGTGCCAGCAGATCACTAGCGGGGAACTACGAGCAGTACTTC
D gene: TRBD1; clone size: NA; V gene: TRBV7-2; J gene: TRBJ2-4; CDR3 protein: CASSPGTGTGWNIQYF; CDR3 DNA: TGTGCCAGCAGCCCAGGGACCGGGACAGGGTGGAACATTCAGTACTTC
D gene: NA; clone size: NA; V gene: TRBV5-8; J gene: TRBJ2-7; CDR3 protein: CASSRILYEQYF; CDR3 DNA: TGTGCCAGCAGCCGGATCCTCTACGAGCAGTACTTC
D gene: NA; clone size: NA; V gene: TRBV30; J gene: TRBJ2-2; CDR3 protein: CAWRTTGELFF; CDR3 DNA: TGTGCCTGGAGAACAACCGGGGAGCTGTTTTTT
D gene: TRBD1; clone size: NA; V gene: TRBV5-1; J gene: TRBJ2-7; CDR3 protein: CASSFGTGNEQYF; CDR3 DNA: TGCGCCAGCAGCTTTGGGACAGGGAACGAGCAGTACTTC
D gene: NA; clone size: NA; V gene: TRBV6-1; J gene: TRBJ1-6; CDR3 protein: CASSDAGGSPLHF; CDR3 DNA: TGTGCCAGCAGTGACGCAGGAGGGTCACCCCTCCACTTT
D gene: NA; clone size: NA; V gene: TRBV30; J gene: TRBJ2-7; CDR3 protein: CAWRSTGGTYEQYF; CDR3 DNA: TGTGCCTGGAGATCGACAGGAGGAACCTACGAGCAGTACTTC
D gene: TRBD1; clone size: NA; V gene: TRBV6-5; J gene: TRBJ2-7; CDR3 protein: CASSYRDRGTYEQYF; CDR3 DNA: TGTGCCAGCAGTTACCGGGACAGGGGGACCTACGAGCAGTACTTC
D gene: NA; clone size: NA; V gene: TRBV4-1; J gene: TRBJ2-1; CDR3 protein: CASSQASAVYNEQFF; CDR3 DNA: TGCGCCAGCAGCCAGGCTAGCGCCGTTTACAATGAGCAGTTCTTC
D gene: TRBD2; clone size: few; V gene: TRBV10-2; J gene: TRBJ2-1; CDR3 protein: CASSPTSGGAGEQFF; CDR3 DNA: TGCGCCAGCAGTCCCACCAGCGGGGGGGCCGGTGAGCAGTTCTTC
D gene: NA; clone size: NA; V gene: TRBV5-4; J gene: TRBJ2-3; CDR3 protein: CASSQTGPSTDTQYF; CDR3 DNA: TGTGCCAGCAGCCAGACAGGTCCTAGCACAGATACGCAGTATTTT
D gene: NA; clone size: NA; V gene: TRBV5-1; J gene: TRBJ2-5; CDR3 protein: CASSLQPNQETQYF; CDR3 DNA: TGCGCCAGCAGCTTGCAACCGAACCAAGAGACCCAGTACTTC
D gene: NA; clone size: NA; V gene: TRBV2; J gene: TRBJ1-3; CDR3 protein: CASSEIPNVPRAIYF; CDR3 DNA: TGTGCCAGCAGTGAAATTCCCAATGTTCCGAGGGCCATATATTTT
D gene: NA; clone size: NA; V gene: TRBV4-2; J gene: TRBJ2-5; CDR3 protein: CASSQEGLGPETQYF; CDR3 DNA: TGTGCCAGCAGCCAAGAAGGGCTGGGTCCAGAGACCCAGTACTTC
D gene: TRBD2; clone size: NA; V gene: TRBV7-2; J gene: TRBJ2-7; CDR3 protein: CASRLTSGTYEQYF; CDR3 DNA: TGTGCCAGCAGGCTGACTAGCGGGACCTACGAGCAGTACTTC
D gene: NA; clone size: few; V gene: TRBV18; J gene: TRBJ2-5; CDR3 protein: CASSPMDETQYF; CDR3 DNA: TGTGCCAGCTCACCAATGGACGAGACCCAGTACTTC
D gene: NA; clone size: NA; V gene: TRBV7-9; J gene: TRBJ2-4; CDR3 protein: CASSFNKNIQYF; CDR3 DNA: TGTGCCAGCAGCTTCAACAAAAACATTCAGTACTTC
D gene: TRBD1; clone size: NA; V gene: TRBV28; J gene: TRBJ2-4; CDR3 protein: CASSFPGGWAKNIQYF; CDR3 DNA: TGTGCCAGCAGCTTCCCAGGGGGCTGGGCCAAAAACATTCAGTACTTC
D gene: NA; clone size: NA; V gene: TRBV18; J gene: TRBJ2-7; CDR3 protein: CASSPRERDEQYF; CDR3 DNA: TGTGCCAGCTCACCACGGGAACGAGACGAGCAGTACTTC
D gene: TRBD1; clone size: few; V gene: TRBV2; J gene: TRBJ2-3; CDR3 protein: CASSVHRGRSDTQYF; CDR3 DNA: TGTGCCAGCAGTGTCCACAGGGGACGCTCAGATACGCAGTATTTT
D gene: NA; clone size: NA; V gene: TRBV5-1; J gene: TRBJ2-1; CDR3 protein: CASSLMSGESNEQFF; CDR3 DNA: TGCGCCAGCAGCTTGATGTCAGGGGAAAGCAATGAGCAGTTCTTC
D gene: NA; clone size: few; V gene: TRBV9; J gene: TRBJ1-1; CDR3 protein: CASSRTGSVTEAFF; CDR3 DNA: TGTGCCAGCAGTCGAACAGGGTCTGTCACTGAAGCTTTCTTT
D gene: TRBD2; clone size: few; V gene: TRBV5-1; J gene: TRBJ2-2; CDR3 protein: CASSLGGRGDRTGELFF; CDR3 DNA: TGCGCCAGCAGCTTGGGGGGCCGGGGGGACCGCACCGGGGAGCTGTTTTTT
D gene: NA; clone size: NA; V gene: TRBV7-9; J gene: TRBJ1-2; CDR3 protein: CASSSMSSQGGYTF; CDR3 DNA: TGTGCCAGCAGCTCAATGAGTAGTCAGGGGGGCTACACCTTC